This T cell receptor (beta chain) was recorded in a study of blood T cell repertoires in COVID-19. As for the study in general: Specimens from acute and convalescent COVID-19 originated in the United States, Italy and Spain.

The germline V gene has CDR1 DFQATT and CDR2 SNEGSKA (reference sequence). V was pared by 3 bases and J by 0 bases, with 6 bases of the junction left unmatched. The CDR3 runs 15 residues. Per the authors' pipeline: Estimated nucleated cell counts came from reference gene primer amplification. Sequencing was performed with immunoSEQ multiplex PCR; in TCRdb, only in-frame clones are kept and a portion is missing. From that table come the V and J calls and clone size; the DNA was used to work out D and trimming. The sample yields 190,000 or so clones, roughly 89% seen once. Input material: peripheral blood. V is TRBV20-1 and J is TRBJ1-2; 8 bases align to TRBD1. The sequence was obtained from a woman younger than 30 who had recovered from COVID-19. This CDR3 is CSASPRTGTNYGYTF. The CDR3 region has the DNA TGCAGTGCTAGTCCCCGGACAGGGACTAACTATGGCTACACCTTC.